This passage covers 4 T cell receptor beta chains from one sample sequenced in a study of radiotherapy plus CTLA-4 blockade in lung cancer. The protocol was immunoSEQ multiplex PCR, while the TCRdb copy is restricted to in-frame clones and leaves out a portion. This sample has about 73,000 clones, with about nine tenths found just once. This sample comprised peripheral blood, obtained from a patient treated with radiotherapy plus ipilimumab. Receptors were obtained from a human donor with non-small cell lung cancer that progressed on radiotherapy plus ipilimumab.

This chain connects TRBV5-4 to TRBJ2-5, with 10 bases that match TRBD2. V shed 4 bases, J shed 1 base, and the junction held 7 bases outside the gene matches. The CDR3 spans 16 residues. Germline loops: CDR1 SGHNT, CDR2 YYREEE (reference sequence). This CDR3 is CASSISTSGLQETQYF. The CDR3 DNA reads TGTGCCAGCAGCATCTCGACTAGCGGGCTCCAAGAGACCCAGTACTTC.

This clone has only a few counts. Here the CDR3 reads CASSLDDEYNEQFF. For the CDR3, the DNA is TGTGCCAGCAGCCTGGACGACGAATACAATGAGCAGTTCTTC. This sequence joins TRBV9 and TRBJ2-1; D is unclear. The V end lost 4 bases, the J end lost 4 bases, and 12 bases lay between the germline ends. The CDR3 spans 14 residues. Per the germline V gene, CDR1 is SGDLS and CDR2 is YYNGEE.

The chain links TRBV9 to TRBJ2-5; D is uncertain. The CDR3 loop spans 11 amino acids. V gave up 3 bases and J gave up 3 bases, with 3 bases separating them. Germline-derived CDR1 and CDR2 are SGDLS and YYNGEE. The CDR3: CASSAEETQYF. CDR3 DNA: TGTGCCAGCAGCGCCGAAGAGACCCAGTACTTC.

The chain links TRBV6-1 to TRBJ2-2; tentatively, D is TRBD1 (5 bases). Germline lookup yields CDR1 MNHNS and CDR2 SASEGT. The V and J ends lost 4 bases and 1 base respectively, with 10 bases between them. This CDR3 is 15 amino acids long. Here the CDR3 reads CASSVLTGNTGELFF. The DNA of the CDR3 is TGTGCCAGCAGTGTGCTTACAGGGAACACCGGGGAGCTGTTTTTT.